A single sample is the source of the 26 T cell receptor beta chains below, sequenced in a study of control samples from healthy donors and cancer patients. Measured with immunoSEQ multiplex PCR; TCRdb has only the in-frame clones, and not every one. The sample shows some 64,000 clones, approximately 87% of them seen only once. The sample comprised PBMCs. The source is a woman between 45 and 65 years old with head and neck cancer.

The V gene is TRBV28, the J gene TRBJ1-1, with 8 bases matching TRBD1. CDR3 length equals 14 residues. The V gene's germline CDR1 is MDHEN and CDR2 SYDVKM. V shed 6 bases and J 5 bases; nucleotides not matched to a gene: 8. CDR3 region: CASRNQGAGTEAFF. The CDR3, as DNA: TGTGCCAGCAGGAACCAGGGGGCCGGGACTGAAGCTTTCTTT.

The genes are TRBV28 and TRBJ1-2; TRBD1 might be the D (6 bases). Germline V CDR1 and CDR2: MDHEN, SYDVKM. The V end was cut by 9 bases, the J end by 2 bases, with 13 bases between. This CDR3 contains 13 residues. The CDR3 DNA sequence: TGTGCCAGTGGGGGCGGGATAAACTATGGCTACACCTTC. Its translation is CASGGGINYGYTF.

The rearrangement joins TRBV25-1 to TRBJ1-1, with unresolved D. V gave up 5 bases and J gave up 6 bases, with 13 bases separating them. This CDR3 spans 13 amino acids. Germline V gene lookup returns CDR1 MGHDK and CDR2 SYGVNS. CDR3: CASSPFQESEAFF. The CDR3 nucleotides are TGTGCCAGCAGTCCTTTCCAGGAGTCTGAAGCTTTCTTT. The whole variable domain, filled in from reference TRBV25-1 and TRBJ1-1, reads EADIYQTPRYLVIGTGKKITLECSQTMGHDKMYWYQQDPGMELHLIHYSYGVNSTEKGDLSSESTVSRIRTEHFPLTLESARPSHTSQYLCASSPFQESEAFFGQGTRLTVV.

The rearrangement joins TRBV7-2 to TRBJ2-7; D gene unclear. Germline V gives CDR1 SGHTA, CDR2 FQGNSA. This CDR3 spans 15 amino acids. Trimming stripped 5 bases from V and 0 bases from J, with 14 bases between. The CDR3 sequence: CASSVTRGSSYEQYF. CDR3 sequence (DNA): TGTGCCAGCAGCGTTACCCGCGGATCCTCCTACGAGCAGTACTTC.

The chain couples TRBV18 to TRBJ2-7; D call uncertain. Between the trimmed V and J ends, which lost 3 bases and 2 bases, there was a span of 8 bases. The CDR3 has 13 amino acids. The germline gives CDR1 KGHSH, CDR2 LQKENI. The CDR3 reads CASSPKQTYEQYF. The CDR3 region has the DNA TGTGCCAGCTCACCCAAACAGACCTACGAGCAGTACTTC.

The rearrangement uses TRBV5-8 and TRBJ1-1; weak D call: TRBD1 (6 bases). The CDR3 has 15 residues. Germline lookup yields CDR1 SGHTS and CDR2 YDEGEE. Trimming took off 4 bases at V and 1 base at J, with 14 bases between the two ends. Here the CDR3 reads CASSRGTRQNTEAFF. CDR3 bases: TGTGCCAGCAGCAGAGGGACACGCCAGAACACTGAAGCTTTCTTT.

This chain links TRBV19 with TRBJ2-3; possibly TRBD2 for D (6 bases). The V end lost 5 bases, the J end lost 3 bases, and 18 bases lay between the germline ends. Germline V gene data show CDR1 as LNHDA and CDR2 as SQIVND (reference sequence). CDR3 size: 16 residues. The DNA for the CDR3 is TGTGCCAGTAGTCCTCGCGGGGCAGGGTTTACAGATACGCAGTATTTT. As protein: CASSPRGAGFTDTQYF.

The chain combines TRBV2 with TRBJ2-7; unclear D gene. Germline loops: CDR1 SNHLY, CDR2 FYNNEI. The CDR3 is made up of 15 amino acids. Trimming removed 3 bases from V and 0 bases from J, with 12 bases in between. DNA for the CDR3: TGTGCCAGCAGTGAGTCCGGGCCACCCTCCTACGAGCAGTACTTC. Residues: CASSESGPPSYEQYF.

Here the CDR3 DNA reads TGCGCCAGCAGCCAACCGGGGCCAAGAGGGACTGAAGCTTTCTTT. This gives the protein CASSQPGPRGTEAFF. The chain employs TRBV4-3 and TRBJ1-1; D is perhaps TRBD1 (5 bases). CDR1 LGHNA and CDR2 YSLEER come from the germline V gene. The CDR3 spans 15 residues. Trimming took off 2 bases at V and 5 bases at J, with 15 bases between the two ends.

The chain has TRBV6-1 and TRBJ1-6, with D hard to call. Trimming pared 4 bases from V and 0 bases from J, leaving 16 bases between. The CDR3 runs 18 residues. Looked up from germline, CDR1 is MNHNS and CDR2 is SASEGT. CDR3 amino acids: CASSAGEIGRSYNSPLHF. As DNA, the CDR3 is TGTGCCAGCAGTGCCGGCGAAATAGGCCGCTCCTATAATTCACCCCTCCACTTT.

V gene TRBV6-5 combines with J gene TRBJ1-1; a weak D match, TRBD1 (6 bases). CDR1 is MNHEY, CDR2 SVGAGI, per germline. Trimming pared 6 bases from V and 1 base from J, leaving 15 bases between. There are 15 residues in the CDR3. CDR3 nucleotide sequence: TGTGCCAGCAGCTGGGGGGCCATAAAGAACACTGAAGCTTTCTTT. This sequence encodes CASSWGAIKNTEAFF.

V usage is TRBV27 and J usage is TRBJ1-6; D uncertain. The CDR3 extends over 14 amino acids. V was clipped by 0 bases and J by 1 base, with 1 base between them. Germline values: CDR1 MNHEY, CDR2 SMNVEV (reference sequence). The CDR3 coding sequence is TGTGCCAGCAGTTTATCGTCCTATAATTCACCCCTCCACTTT. The encoded protein is CASSLSSYNSPLHF.

The V gene is TRBV7-9, the J gene TRBJ1-4; no clear D. Per germline, CDR1 SEHNR and CDR2 FQNEAQ (reference sequence). The CDR3 length is 15 residues. Trimming took 3 bases from V and 9 from J, leaving 17 bases between them. DNA of the CDR3: TGTGCCAGCAGCTTGTCTCTTGGAAGCAATCAAAAACTGTTTTTT. It encodes CASSLSLGSNQKLFF.

The chain links TRBV4-2 to TRBJ1-6; 7 bases are shared with TRBD1. This CDR3 spans 16 amino acids. Germline-derived CDR1 and CDR2 are LGHNA and YNFKEQ. With V trimmed by 2 bases and J by 15 bases, 16 bases remained unmatched. The CDR3: CASSQSGGGAPELLHF. Written as DNA, the CDR3 is TGTGCCAGCAGCCAATCTGGAGGGGGCGCCCCTGAGCTCCTCCACTTT.

This chain links TRBV10-3 with TRBJ2-1; 7 nucleotides match TRBD1. CDR3 length equals 15 residues. Trimming removed 2 bases from V and 6 bases from J; junction bases left unmatched: 7. Germline V gene sequence: CDR1 ENHRY, CDR2 SYGVKD. As DNA, the CDR3 is TGTGCCATCAGTGAGGGACAGGATCCCGCCAATGAGCAGTTCTTC. It translates to CAISEGQDPANEQFF.

This clone was counted between two and nine times. The chain joins TRBV5-1 to TRBJ1-5; TRBD1 agrees at 7 bases. This CDR3 has 13 amino acids. The ends lost 7 bases at V and 6 bases at J; junction bases unmatched: 7. Germline CDR1 is SGHRS and CDR2 is YFSETQ. The CDR3 sequence is CASAEGGGQPQHF. The CDR3 DNA is TGCGCCAGCGCCGAAGGGGGCGGTCAGCCCCAGCATTTT.

V is TRBV28 and J is TRBJ1-2; D remains unclear. Trimming took 3 bases from V and 0 from J, leaving 11 bases between them. The CDR3 has 15 amino acids. CDR1 and CDR2 (germline): MDHEN, SYDVKM. The CDR3 loop is CASSLTEPTNYGYTF. CDR3 sequence (DNA): TGTGCCAGCAGTTTGACCGAACCGACTAACTATGGCTACACCTTC.

The gene calls are TRBV3-1 (or the pseudogene TRBV3-2) and TRBJ1-5; no firm D call. V was pared by 2 bases and J by 2 bases, with 4 bases between. The V gene's germline CDR1 is LGHDT and CDR2 YNNKEL (reference sequence). This CDR3 contains 13 residues. The CDR3 loop is CASSQTGNQPQHF. CDR3 bases: TGTGCCAGCAGCCAAACAGGCAATCAGCCCCAGCATTTT.

The CDR3 DNA reads as TGTGCCAGAAGCTTGGTGGCCCCCGGGGACAGCGATTTCTCTGGAAACACCATATATTTT. Translated, it gives CARSLVAPGDSDFSGNTIYF. V is TRBV5-3 and J is TRBJ1-3; 7 bases agree with TRBD1. TRBV5-3 is an ORF, and what it does is uncertain. The J segment lost 0 bases and the V segment lost 0 bases, leaving 15 bases of the junction unmatched. The CDR3 consists of 20 residues.

The V and J genes are TRBV6-6 and TRBJ2-7; 7 bases fit TRBD2. The CDR3 spans 15 residues. The V gene's germline CDR1 is MNHNY and CDR2 SVGAGI (reference sequence). The junction had 5 bases not matched to a gene; V was cut back by 0 bases and J by 3 bases. The CDR3 loop reads CASSYSFREDYEQYF. The CDR3 DNA follows: TGTGCCAGCAGTTACTCCTTCCGGGAGGACTACGAGCAGTACTTC.

V usage is TRBV19 and J usage is TRBJ2-7, with D maybe TRBD1 (5 bases). The germline V gene has CDR1 LNHDA and CDR2 SQIVND (reference sequence). The V gene lost 10 bases and the J gene lost 1 base, with 17 bases spanning the gap. This CDR3 is built from 14 residues. The CDR3 sequence: CAIRKGPLSYEQYF. CDR3 coding DNA: TGTGCCATCCGGAAGGGGCCACTTTCCTACGAGCAGTACTTC.

V gene TRBV11-2 combines with J gene TRBJ2-6; D unclear. From germline, CDR1 is SGHAT and CDR2 FQNNGV. This CDR3 region has 15 residues. Between the trimmed V and J ends, which lost 4 bases and 0 bases, there was a span of 7 bases. The CDR3 is CASSYYNSGANVLTF. CDR3 sequence (DNA): TGTGCCAGCAGCTACTATAACTCTGGGGCCAACGTCCTGACTTTC.

The rearrangement joins TRBV10-3 to TRBJ1-2; 9 positions match TRBD1. Germline lookup yields CDR1 ENHRY and CDR2 SYGVKD. The CDR3 is 18 residues long. With V trimmed by 0 bases and J by 11 bases, 19 bases remained unmatched. The CDR3 region is CAISESSLQGALRSKYTF. CDR3 bases: TGTGCCATCAGTGAGTCCTCCTTACAGGGGGCGCTTCGATCGAAATACACCTTC.

The V call is TRBV5-1, the J call TRBJ1-2, with 8 positions matching TRBD1. V trimming: 5 bases; J trimming: 0 bases; junction bases outside the gene matches: 6. Germline CDR1 reads SGHRS; CDR2 reads YFSETQ. The CDR3 has 15 amino acids. Here the CDR3 reads CASRRTGGANYGYTF. CDR3 DNA: TGCGCCAGCAGGAGAACAGGGGGAGCTAACTATGGCTACACCTTC.

The chain couples TRBV28 to TRBJ1-1; 10 nucleotides agree with TRBD1. This CDR3 contains 15 residues. Germline assignment: CDR1 MDHEN and CDR2 SYDVKM. The V gene end was trimmed by 5 bases and the J gene end by 4 bases; junction bases not matched to a gene: 7. The CDR3 coding sequence is TGTGCCAGCAGTAGACAGGGGGCAGAGGGCACTGAAGCTTTCTTT. Protein: CASSRQGAEGTEAFF.

This chain connects TRBV7-9 to TRBJ2-5; perhaps TRBD2 as D (5 bases). The length of the CDR3 is 17 residues. The germline gives CDR1 SEHNR, CDR2 FQNEAQ (reference sequence). V lost 3 bases to trimming and J lost 2 bases, with 19 bases between them. The DNA for the CDR3 is TGTGCCAGCAGCTTCCCGCCCCGGAGGTCCGATCAAGAGACCCAGTACTTC. Amino acid sequence: CASSFPPRRSDQETQYF.